One TCR beta chain is described in this entry. Its antigen is undetermined. Sequencing used immunoSEQ multiplex PCR; TCRdb keeps in-frame clones, though not all of them. The table shows 65,000 to 90,000 clones, with around nine tenths occurring only once. The sample originates from a study of OX40 agonist ivuxolimab in advanced cancers. Study in general: The study treated patients with ivuxolimab, an agonistic anti-OX40 (CD134) antibody. Partial responses were achieved by three patients, of whom one had hepatocellular carcinoma and two had cutaneous melanoma. Study results and caveats: There were, on average, more expanded clones in CD8+ T cells than in CD4+. Doses of 0.1 to 3.0 mg/kg were accompanied by clonal expansion of CD4+ and CD8+ blood T cells by week 6.

Germline V gene lookup returns CDR1 GTSNPN and CDR2 SVGIG (reference sequence). The V gene lost 1 base and the J gene lost 3 bases, with 13 bases spanning the gap. The CDR3 runs to 15 residues. Sample: CD4+ or CD8+ T cells sorted from blood, taken in a trial of the OX40 agonist ivuxolimab. The chain has TRBV30 and TRBJ1-3; no clear D. The receptor was isolated from an adult with an advanced solid tumor such as melanoma, head and neck, liver or kidney cancer. The CDR3: CAWSGYAPGGNTIYF. The CDR3 DNA reads TGTGCCTGGAGTGGGTATGCCCCGGGTGGAAACACCATATATTTT.